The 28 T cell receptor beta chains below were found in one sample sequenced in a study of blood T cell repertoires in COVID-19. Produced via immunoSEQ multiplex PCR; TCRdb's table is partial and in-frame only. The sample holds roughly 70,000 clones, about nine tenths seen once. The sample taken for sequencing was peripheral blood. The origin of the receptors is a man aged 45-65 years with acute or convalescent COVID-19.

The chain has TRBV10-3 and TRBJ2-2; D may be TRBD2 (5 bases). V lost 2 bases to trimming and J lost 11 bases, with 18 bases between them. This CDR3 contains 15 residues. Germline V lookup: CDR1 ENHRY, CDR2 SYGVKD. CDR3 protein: CAISEQRGFPVELFF. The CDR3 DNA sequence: TGTGCCATCAGTGAGCAAAGAGGGTTCCCTGTTGAGCTGTTTTTT.

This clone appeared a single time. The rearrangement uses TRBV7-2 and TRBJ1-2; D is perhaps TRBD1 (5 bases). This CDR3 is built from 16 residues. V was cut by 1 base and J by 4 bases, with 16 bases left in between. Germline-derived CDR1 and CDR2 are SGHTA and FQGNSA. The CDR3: CASSLGIVREGYGYTF. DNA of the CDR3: TGTGCCAGCAGCTTAGGTATAGTCAGGGAAGGCTATGGCTACACCTTC.

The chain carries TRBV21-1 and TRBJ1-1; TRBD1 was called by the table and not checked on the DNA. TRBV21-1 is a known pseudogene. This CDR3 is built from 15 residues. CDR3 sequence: CASSTRTDMNTEAFF. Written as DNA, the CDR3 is TGTGCCAGCAGCACTCGGACAGACATGAACACTGAAGCTTTCTTT.

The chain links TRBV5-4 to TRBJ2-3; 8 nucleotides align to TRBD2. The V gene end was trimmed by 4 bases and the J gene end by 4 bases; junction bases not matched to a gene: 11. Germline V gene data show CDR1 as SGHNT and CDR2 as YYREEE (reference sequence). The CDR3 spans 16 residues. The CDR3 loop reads CASSPQLAVVPDTQYF. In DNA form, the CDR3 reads TGTGCCAGCAGCCCGCAACTAGCGGTCGTTCCAGATACGCAGTATTTT.

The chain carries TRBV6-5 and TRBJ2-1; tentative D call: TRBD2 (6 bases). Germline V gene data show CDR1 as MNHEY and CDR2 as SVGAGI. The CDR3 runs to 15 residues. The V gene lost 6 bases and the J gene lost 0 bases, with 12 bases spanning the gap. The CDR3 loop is CASRPGTRSYNEQFF. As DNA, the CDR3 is TGTGCCAGCAGACCCGGGACTCGCTCCTACAATGAGCAGTTCTTC.

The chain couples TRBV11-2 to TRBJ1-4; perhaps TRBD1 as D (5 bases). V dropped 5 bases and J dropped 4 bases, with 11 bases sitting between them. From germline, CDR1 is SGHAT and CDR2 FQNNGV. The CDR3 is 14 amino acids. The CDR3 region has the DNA TGTGCCAGCAGCCAGGAGGGGAGTAATGAAAAACTGTTTTTT. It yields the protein CASSQEGSNEKLFF.

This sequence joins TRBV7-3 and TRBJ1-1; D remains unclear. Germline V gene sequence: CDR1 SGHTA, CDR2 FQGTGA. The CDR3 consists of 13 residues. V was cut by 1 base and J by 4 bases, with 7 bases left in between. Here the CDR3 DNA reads TGTGCCAGCAGCTTAATCGTTTCCACTGAAGCTTTCTTT. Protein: CASSLIVSTEAFF.

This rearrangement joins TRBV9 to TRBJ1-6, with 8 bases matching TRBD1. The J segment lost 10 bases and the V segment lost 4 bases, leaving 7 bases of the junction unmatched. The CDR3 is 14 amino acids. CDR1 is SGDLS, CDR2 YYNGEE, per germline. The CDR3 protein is CASSPGQGWSPLHF. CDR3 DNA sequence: TGTGCCAGCAGCCCCGGACAGGGTTGGTCACCCCTCCACTTT.

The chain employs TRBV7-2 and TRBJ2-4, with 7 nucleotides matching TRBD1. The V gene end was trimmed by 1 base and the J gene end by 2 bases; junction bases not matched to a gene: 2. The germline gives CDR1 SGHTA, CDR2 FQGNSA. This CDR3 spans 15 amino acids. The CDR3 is CASSLGDSPKNIQYF. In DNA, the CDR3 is TGTGCCAGCAGCTTAGGGGACAGCCCCAAAAACATTCAGTACTTC.

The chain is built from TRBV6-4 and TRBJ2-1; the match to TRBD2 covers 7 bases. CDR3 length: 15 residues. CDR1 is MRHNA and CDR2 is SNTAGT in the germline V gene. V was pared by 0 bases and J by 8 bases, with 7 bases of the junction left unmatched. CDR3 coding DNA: TGTGCCAGCAGTGACTCGGGGGGGGTCGGGGATGAGCAGTTCTTC. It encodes CASSDSGGVGDEQFF.

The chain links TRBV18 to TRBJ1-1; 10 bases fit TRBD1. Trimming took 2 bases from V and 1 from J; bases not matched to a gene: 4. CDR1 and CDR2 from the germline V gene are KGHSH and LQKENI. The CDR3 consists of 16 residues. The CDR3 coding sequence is TGTGCCAGCTCACCATTTCGACAGGGGGCGAACACTGAAGCTTTCTTT. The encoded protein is CASSPFRQGANTEAFF.

The CDR3 sequence: CATSMRGGQYGPPLHF. CDR3 sequence (DNA): TGTGCCACCAGCATGAGAGGGGGCCAATACGGGCCACCCCTCCACTTT. The chain employs TRBV15 and TRBJ1-6; TRBD1 agrees at 7 bases. CDR3 length equals 16 residues. CDR1 is LNHNV and CDR2 is YYDKDF in the germline V gene (reference sequence). With 4 bases clipped from V and 11 bases from J, the junction kept 14 bases outside the gene matches.

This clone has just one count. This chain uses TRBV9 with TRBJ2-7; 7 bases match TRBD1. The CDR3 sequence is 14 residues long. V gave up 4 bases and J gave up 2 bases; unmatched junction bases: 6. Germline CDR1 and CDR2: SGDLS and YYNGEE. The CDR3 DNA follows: TGTGCCAGCAGCCTAGGACAGGCGGCCTACGAGCAGTACTTC. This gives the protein CASSLGQAAYEQYF.

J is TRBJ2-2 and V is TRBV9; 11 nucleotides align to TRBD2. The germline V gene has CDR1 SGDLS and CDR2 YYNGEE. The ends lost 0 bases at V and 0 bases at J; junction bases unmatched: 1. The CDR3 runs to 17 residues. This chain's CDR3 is CASSVGLAGPNTGELFF. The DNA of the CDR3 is TGTGCCAGCAGCGTAGGACTAGCGGGACCGAACACCGGGGAGCTGTTTTTT.

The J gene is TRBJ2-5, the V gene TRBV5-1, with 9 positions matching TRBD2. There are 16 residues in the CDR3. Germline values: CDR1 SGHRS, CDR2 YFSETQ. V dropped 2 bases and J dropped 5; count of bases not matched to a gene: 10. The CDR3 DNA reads TGCGCCAGCAGCTTTCTTAGCGGGAGTCCTCCGGAGACCCAGTACTTC. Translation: CASSFLSGSPPETQYF.

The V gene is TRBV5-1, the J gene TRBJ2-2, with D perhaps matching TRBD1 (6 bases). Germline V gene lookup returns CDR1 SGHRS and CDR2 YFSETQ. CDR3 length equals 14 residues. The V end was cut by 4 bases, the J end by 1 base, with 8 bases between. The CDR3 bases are TGCGCCAGCAGCGAGGGGGTGAACACCGGGGAGCTGTTTTTT. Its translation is CASSEGVNTGELFF.

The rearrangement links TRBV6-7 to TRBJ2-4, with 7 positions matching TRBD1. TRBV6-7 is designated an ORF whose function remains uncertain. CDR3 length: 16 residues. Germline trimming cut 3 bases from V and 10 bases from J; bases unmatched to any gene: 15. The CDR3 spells CASSYEIPGGRLIQYF. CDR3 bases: TGTGCCAGCAGTTATGAGATCCCAGGGGGACGTCTGATTCAGTACTTC.

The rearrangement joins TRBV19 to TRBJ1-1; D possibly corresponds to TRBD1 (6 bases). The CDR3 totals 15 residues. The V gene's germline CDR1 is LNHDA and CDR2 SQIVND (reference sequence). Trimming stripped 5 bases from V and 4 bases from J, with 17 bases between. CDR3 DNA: TGTGCCAGTAGTGGGGGCAGGGTGAGCGGCACTGAAGCTTTCTTT. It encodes CASSGGRVSGTEAFF.

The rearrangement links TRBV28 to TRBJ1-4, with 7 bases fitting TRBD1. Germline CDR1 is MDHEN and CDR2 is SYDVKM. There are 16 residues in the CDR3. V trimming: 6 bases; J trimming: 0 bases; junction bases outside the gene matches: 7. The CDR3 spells CASSFTGAATNEKLFF. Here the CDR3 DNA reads TGTGCCAGCAGCTTTACAGGGGCCGCAACTAATGAAAAACTGTTTTTT.

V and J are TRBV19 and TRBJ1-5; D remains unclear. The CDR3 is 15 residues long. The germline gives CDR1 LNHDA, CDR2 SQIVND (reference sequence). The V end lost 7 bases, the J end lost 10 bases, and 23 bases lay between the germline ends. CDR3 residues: CASTTMEAGSQPQHF. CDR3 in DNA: TGTGCCAGTACCACCATGGAGGCAGGATCTCAACCCCAGCATTTT.

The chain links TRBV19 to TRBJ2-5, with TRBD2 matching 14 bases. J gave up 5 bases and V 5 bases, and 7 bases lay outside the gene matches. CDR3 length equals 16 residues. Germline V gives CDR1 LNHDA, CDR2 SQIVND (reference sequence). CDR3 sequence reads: CASSARLAGGGETQYF. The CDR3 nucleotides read TGTGCCAGTAGTGCTCGACTAGCGGGAGGGGGGGAGACCCAGTACTTC.

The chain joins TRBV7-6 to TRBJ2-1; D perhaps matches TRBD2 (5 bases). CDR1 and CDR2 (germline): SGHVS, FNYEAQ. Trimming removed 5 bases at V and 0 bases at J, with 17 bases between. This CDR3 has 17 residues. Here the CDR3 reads CASSPRTPHSSYNEQFF. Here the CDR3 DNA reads TGTGCCAGCAGCCCCCGGACTCCTCATAGCTCCTACAATGAGCAGTTCTTC.

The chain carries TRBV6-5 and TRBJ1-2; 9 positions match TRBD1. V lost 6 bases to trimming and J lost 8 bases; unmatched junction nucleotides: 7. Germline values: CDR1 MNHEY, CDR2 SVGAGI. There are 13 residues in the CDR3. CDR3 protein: CASRPTGGGGYTF. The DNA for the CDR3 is TGTGCCAGCAGGCCTACAGGGGGCGGGGGCTACACCTTC.

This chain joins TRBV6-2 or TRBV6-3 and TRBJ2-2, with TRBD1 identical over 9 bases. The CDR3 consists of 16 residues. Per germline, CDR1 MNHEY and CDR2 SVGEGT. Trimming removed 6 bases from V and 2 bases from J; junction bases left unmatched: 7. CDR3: CASSRETGGNTGELFF. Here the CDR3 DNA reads TGTGCCAGCAGCCGCGAAACAGGGGGCAACACCGGGGAGCTGTTTTTT.

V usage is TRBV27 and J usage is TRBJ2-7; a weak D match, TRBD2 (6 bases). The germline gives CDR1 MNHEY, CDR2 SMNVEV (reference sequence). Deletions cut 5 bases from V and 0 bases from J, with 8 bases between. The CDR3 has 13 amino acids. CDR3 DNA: TGTGCCAGCAGTCGACTAGTCTCCTACGAGCAGTACTTC. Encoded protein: CASSRLVSYEQYF.

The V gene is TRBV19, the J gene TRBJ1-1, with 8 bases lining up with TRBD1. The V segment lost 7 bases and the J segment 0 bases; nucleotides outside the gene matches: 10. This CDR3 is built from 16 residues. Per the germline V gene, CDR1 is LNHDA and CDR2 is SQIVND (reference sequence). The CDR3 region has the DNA TGTGCCAGTAAGGGATGGACAGGGACTTTGAACACTGAAGCTTTCTTT. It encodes CASKGWTGTLNTEAFF.

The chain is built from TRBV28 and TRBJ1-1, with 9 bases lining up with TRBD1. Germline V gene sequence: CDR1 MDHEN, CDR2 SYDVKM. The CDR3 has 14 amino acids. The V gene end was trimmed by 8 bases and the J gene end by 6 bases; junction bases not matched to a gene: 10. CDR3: CASLERTGGAEAFF. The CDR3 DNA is TGTGCCAGCCTCGAGAGAACAGGGGGCGCTGAAGCTTTCTTT.

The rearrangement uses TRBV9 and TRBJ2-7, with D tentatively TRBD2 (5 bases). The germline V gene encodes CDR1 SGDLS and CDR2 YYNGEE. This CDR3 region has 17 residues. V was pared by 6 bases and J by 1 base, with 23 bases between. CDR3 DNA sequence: TGTGCCAGCACCCTAATTAAAGCGGTAACAGATTCCTACGAGCAGTACGTC. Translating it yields CASTLIKAVTDSYEQYV.